This T cell receptor beta chain is from a study of blood T cell repertoires in COVID-19. As for the study in general: Sites in the United States, Italy and Spain provided acute and convalescent COVID-19 samples. T cells, B-cell-depleted T cells, or PBMCs provided the cDNA or gDNA that served as material.

CDR1 SGHAT and CDR2 FQDESV come from the germline V gene (reference sequence). The V end lost 0 bases, the J end lost 7 bases, and 9 bases lay between the germline ends. The CDR3 runs 13 residues. Methods used by the authors: How many nucleated cells were present was estimated from reference gene primer amplification. The protocol was immunoSEQ multiplex PCR, while the TCRdb copy is restricted to in-frame clones and leaves out a portion. Clone size and V and J calls were adopted from that table, with D and trimming inferred from the DNA. Of roughly 140,000 clones listed, approximately 90% are singletons.

The specimen was peripheral blood. The clonotype comes from a woman aged 60 to 75 with active COVID-19. This rearrangement joins TRBV11-1 to TRBJ2-5; D may be TRBD2 (6 bases). The CDR3 DNA follows: TGTGCCAGCAGCTTAGCCGGGGGAGCGACCCAGTACTTC. Its protein is CASSLAGGATQYF.